This T cell receptor beta chain was sequenced during a study of post-analysis software for immune sequencing data. Study conclusions and caveats: TRBV segments more frequent in patients than in controls numbered about 5 and included TRBV5-6, TRBV5-1 and TRBV20-1. Versus controls, multiple sclerosis patients showed significantly lower diversity (normalized Chao1).

TCR beta cDNA libraries included unique molecular identifiers. One entry per CDR3 protein results from TCRdb running MiXCR on the PCR reads. This table has roughly 800,000 distinct CDR3 sequences, about 27% appearing once. The table lists this clonotype with a few counts. No antigen is known for it. The CDR3 contains 15 residues. V shed 5 bases, J shed 4 bases, and the junction held 10 bases outside the gene matches. CDR1 is PRHDT, CDR2 FYEKMQ, per germline (reference sequence). Sequencing was carried out using blood. The J gene is TRBJ2-7, the V gene TRBV13; 8 positions match TRBD2. The TCR comes from a girl aged 5 to 17 with multiple sclerosis. The CDR3 bases are TGTGCCAGCAGCCCCGGAGCGGGAGCGGTTTACGAGCAGTACTTC. Its protein product is CASSPGAGAVYEQYF.